These 29 T cell receptor beta chains were sequenced from one sample in a study of response to subunit inactivated influenza vaccine. TCRdb ran MiXCR on the RT-PCR reads and lists one entry per CDR3 protein. The table shows 450,000 to 550,000 distinct CDR3 sequences, with approximately 24% occurring only once. The sample in question was CD4+ T cells sorted from PBMCs, obtained roughly 5 days after vaccination. Every receptor here comes from a man between 45 and 60 years old who received an inactivated influenza vaccine.

In its sample, this clonotype was seen a few times. The genes are TRBV19 and TRBJ2-5, with a weak D call TRBD2 (5 bases). CDR3 length: 13 amino acids. The germline V gene encodes CDR1 LNHDA and CDR2 SQIVND (reference sequence). V was cut by 7 bases and J by 5 bases, with 14 bases left in between. In nucleotides, the CDR3 is TGTGCCAGTACAGAACAACCGGGGGAGACCCAGTACTTC. Translation gives CASTEQPGETQYF.

The V gene is TRBV30, the J gene TRBJ1-6; D call uncertain. This CDR3 contains 15 residues. V lost 0 bases to trimming and J lost 9 bases, with 15 bases between them. Germline V gene data show CDR1 as GTSNPN and CDR2 as SVGIG (reference sequence). CDR3 DNA sequence: TGTGCCTGGAGTGTACTTAGAGGGAGGGTTTCACCCCTCCACTTT. As protein: CAWSVLRGRVSPLHF.

The V call is TRBV10-3, the J call TRBJ2-7; D may be TRBD1 (5 bases). The CDR3 contains 12 residues. The germline V gene encodes CDR1 ENHRY and CDR2 SYGVKD. V was shortened by 8 bases and J by 2 bases, with 10 bases between the two germline ends. The CDR3 DNA reads TGTGCCATCCAGACAGCAACCTACGAGCAGTACTTC. This gives the protein CAIQTATYEQYF.

The rearrangement joins TRBV3-1 to TRBJ2-3; no clear D gene. The CDR3 contains 12 residues. The germline gives CDR1 LGHDT, CDR2 YNNKEL (reference sequence). V was pared by 5 bases and J by 7 bases, with 10 bases between. The CDR3 bases are TGTGCCAGCAGCTCCGGGTCGAATACGCAGTATTTT. It translates to CASSSGSNTQYF.

The rearrangement joins TRBV12-3 or TRBV12-4 to TRBJ2-7, with D perhaps matching TRBD1 (6 bases). V was trimmed by 4 bases and J by 9 bases, leaving 13 bases between them. CDR3 length equals 12 residues. The CDR3 spells CASSSGVLGQYF. The CDR3, as DNA: TGTGCCAGCAGTTCAGGGGTGCTCGGGCAGTACTTC.

The gene calls are TRBV7-8 and TRBJ2-5; 10 bases fit TRBD2. Germline CDR1 and CDR2: SGHVS and FQNEAQ. The CDR3 length is 16 residues. With V trimmed by 3 bases and J by 1 base, 5 bases remained unmatched. DNA for the CDR3: TGTGCCAGCAGCTTTGAGACTAGCGGGTTCCAAGAGACCCAGTACTTC. Translating gives CASSFETSGFQETQYF. The variable domain in full, with the rest retrieved from reference TRBV7-8 and TRBJ2-5, is GAGVSQSPRYKVAKRGQDVALRCDPISGHVSLFWYQQALGQGPEFLTYFQNEAQLDKSGLPSDRFFAERPEGSVSTLKIQRTQQEDSAVYLCASSFETSGFQETQYFGPGTRLLVL.

The rearrangement links TRBV19 to TRBJ1-1; D is possibly TRBD1 (5 bases). This CDR3 is built from 15 residues. Between the trimmed V and J ends, which lost 7 bases and 0 bases, there was a span of 15 bases. CDR1 and CDR2 from the germline V gene are LNHDA and SQIVND (reference sequence). The CDR3 is CASTPTMGLNTEAFF. The CDR3 DNA sequence: TGTGCCAGTACCCCTACCATGGGGCTGAACACTGAAGCTTTCTTT.

This clonotype has more than one count but fewer than ten. J is TRBJ2-5 and V is TRBV20-1; 7 bases match TRBD2. CDR1 DFQATT and CDR2 SNEGSKA come from the germline V gene (reference sequence). V lost 6 bases to trimming and J lost 4 bases; unmatched junction nucleotides: 11. The CDR3 extends over 14 amino acids. Here the CDR3 reads CSATSGGGGETQYF. Written as DNA, the CDR3 is TGCAGTGCCACTTCAGGCGGGGGTGGAGAGACCCAGTACTTC.

Only one count was recorded for this clonotype. This rearrangement joins TRBV7-9 to TRBJ2-2, with 7 bases identical to TRBD1. With V trimmed by 7 bases and J by 1 base, 9 bases remained unmatched. The CDR3 loop spans 16 amino acids. Germline CDR1 is SEHNR and CDR2 is FQNEAQ (reference sequence). The CDR3 bases are TGTGCCAGCACCTCCGGGACAGAATGGAACACCGGGGAGCTGTTTTTT. The encoded protein is CASTSGTEWNTGELFF.

This clonotype was detected only a few times. This sequence joins TRBV3-1 and TRBJ2-1, with TRBD2 as a possible D gene (6 bases). V lost 3 bases, J lost 3 bases, and 12 bases lay in between. The germline V gene encodes CDR1 LGHDT and CDR2 YNNKEL (reference sequence). The CDR3 consists of 15 residues. The CDR3 DNA sequence: TGTGCCAGCAGCCACGGCGGGGTCCACTACAATGAGCAGTTCTTC. Translation: CASSHGGVHYNEQFF.

This clonotype has at least ten counts. The chain uses TRBV4-1 and TRBJ1-4; possible D gene TRBD1, 5 bases. The V and J ends lost 1 base and 6 bases respectively, with 15 bases between them. The CDR3 spans 16 residues. Germline V lookup: CDR1 MGHRA, CDR2 YSYEKL. This CDR3 is CASSQVRGREDEKLFF. CDR3 sequence (DNA): TGCGCCAGCAGCCAAGTTCGGGGCAGGGAGGATGAAAAACTGTTTTTT.

This clonotype was seen more than once but under ten times. The genes are TRBV4-3 and TRBJ2-1; TRBD1 matches at 8 bases. V lost 1 base and J lost 7; bases outside the gene matches: 15. CDR3 size: 18 residues. Per the germline V gene, CDR1 is LGHNA and CDR2 is YSLEER. CDR3 DNA sequence: TGCGCCAGCAGCCAAGGTTCGACAGGGGCATCTGCTTTTAATGAGCAGTTCTTC. This encodes CASSQGSTGASAFNEQFF.

Only a few counts were recorded for this clonotype. The V and J genes are TRBV7-8 and TRBJ2-5; no reliable D call. The germline gives CDR1 SGHVS, CDR2 FQNEAQ. V gave up 2 bases and J gave up 2 bases, with 15 bases separating them. The CDR3 is made up of 16 amino acids. The CDR3 is CASSLSEAWAQETQYF. CDR3 nucleotide sequence: TGTGCCAGCAGCTTAAGCGAGGCGTGGGCTCAAGAGACCCAGTACTTC.

V and J are TRBV3-1 and TRBJ2-7; a possible D gene is TRBD2 (6 bases). This CDR3 has 15 amino acids. Deletions cut 1 base from V and 5 bases from J, with 15 bases between. In germline, CDR1 is LGHDT, CDR2 YNNKEL (reference sequence). CDR3 sequence (DNA): TGTGCCAGCAGCCAAGGGCAGCTAGCGAGGAACGAGCAGTACTTC. This translates into CASSQGQLARNEQYF.

This clonotype has a handful of counts. V and J are TRBV29-1 and TRBJ1-3; perhaps TRBD1 as D (6 bases). CDR3 size: 14 residues. CDR1 is SQVTM and CDR2 is ANQGSEA in the germline V gene. Trimming cost V 3 bases and J 4 bases, with 13 bases left between them. CDR3 sequence (DNA): TGCAGCGTTGACGGGGGCGCATCAGGAAACACCATATATTTT. It specifies CSVDGGASGNTIYF.

The chain has TRBV3-1 and TRBJ2-7, with 10 bases matching TRBD2. There are 17 residues in the CDR3. The trim removed 3 bases at V and 5 bases at J, leaving 13 bases unmatched. Germline V gives CDR1 LGHDT, CDR2 YNNKEL (reference sequence). The CDR3 DNA sequence: TGTGCCAGCAGCCACGGCGGTATGACTAGCGGGTCCCACGAGCAGTACTTC. This encodes CASSHGGMTSGSHEQYF.

The CDR3 is CASSVALAGLGTDTQYF. The DNA of the CDR3 is TGTGCCAGCAGCGTAGCCCTAGCGGGTCTAGGCACAGATACGCAGTATTTT. The V call is TRBV9, the J call TRBJ2-3; 8 nucleotides align to TRBD2. With V trimmed by 0 bases and J by 1 base, 7 bases remained unmatched. The CDR3 length is 17 residues. Germline V CDR1 and CDR2: SGDLS, YYNGEE.

This clonotype has at least ten counts. The chain carries TRBV12-3 or TRBV12-4 and TRBJ2-7; 7 positions agree with TRBD1. The CDR3 sequence is 13 residues long. Unmatched junction bases numbered 5, after V lost 6 bases and J lost 3 bases. CDR3 amino acids: CASSLGQDYEQYF. As DNA, the CDR3 is TGTGCCAGCAGCCTTGGACAGGACTACGAGCAGTACTTC.

This clonotype occurred a few times. The chain carries TRBV2 and TRBJ2-1; 13 nucleotides match TRBD2. This CDR3 is 18 amino acids long. V trimming: 8 bases; J trimming: 0 bases; junction bases outside the gene matches: 10. CDR1 SNHLY and CDR2 FYNNEI come from the germline V gene. The CDR3 region is CASCGLAGDSSSYNEQFF. The CDR3 DNA reads as TGTGCCAGCTGTGGACTAGCGGGAGACTCAAGCTCCTACAATGAGCAGTTCTTC.

This clonotype has a handful of counts. This rearrangement joins TRBV29-1 to TRBJ2-2; D possibly corresponds to TRBD2 (5 bases). CDR3 size: 12 residues. Germline CDR1 SQVTM, CDR2 ANQGSEA. The V end lost 6 bases, the J end lost 8 bases, and 13 bases lay between the germline ends. The CDR3 loop reads CSVERGAGELFF. The DNA for the CDR3 is TGCAGCGTCGAACGGGGTGCTGGGGAGCTGTTTTTT.

The chain has TRBV6-2 or TRBV6-3 and TRBJ2-1, with 8 positions matching TRBD1. The CDR3 extends over 20 amino acids. CDR1 is MNHEY and CDR2 is SVGEGT in the germline V gene. Trimming took 6 bases from V and 0 from J; bases not matched to a gene: 19. The CDR3 DNA reads TGTGCCAGCAGACTCTTAGCAGGCCAGGGGGCGAGGGGCTCCTACAATGAGCAGTTCTTC. This encodes CASRLLAGQGARGSYNEQFF.

In this sample, this clonotype turned up a few times. This chain joins TRBV3-1 and TRBJ1-5; 7 positions agree with TRBD1. Germline V gene sequence: CDR1 LGHDT, CDR2 YNNKEL (reference sequence). The CDR3 runs to 14 residues. The V segment lost 6 bases and the J segment 2 bases; nucleotides outside the gene matches: 4. Here the CDR3 DNA reads TGTGCCAGCAGTAACAGGGGACGCAATCAGCCCCAGCATTTT. Translation: CASSNRGRNQPQHF.

The rearrangement joins TRBV7-2 to TRBJ1-6, with D maybe TRBD1 (6 bases). The CDR3 sequence is 15 residues long. With 0 bases removed from V and 9 bases from J, the gap between germline ends came to 12 bases. The germline V gene encodes CDR1 SGHTA and CDR2 FQGNSA. Here the CDR3 DNA reads TGTGCCAGCAGCTTAGCTGGGGGGCCCCGTTCACCCCTCCACTTT. It translates to CASSLAGGPRSPLHF.

The CDR3 bases are TGTGCCAGCAGCTTAAGGAGGTGGCGGCCAGGCTACGAGCAGTACTTC. As protein: CASSLRRWRPGYEQYF. The chain couples TRBV7-8 to TRBJ2-7, with TRBD2 as a possible D gene (5 bases). Germline V lookup: CDR1 SGHVS, CDR2 FQNEAQ. This CDR3 region has 16 residues. Trimming left V 2 bases short and J 3 bases short, with 17 bases between.

This clonotype was observed many times. The V call is TRBV20-1, the J call TRBJ2-3, with unresolved D. Germline CDR1 and CDR2: DFQATT and SNEGSKA (reference sequence). The CDR3 spans 14 residues. The V gene lost 2 bases and the J gene lost 0 bases, with 9 bases spanning the gap. The CDR3 here is CSARLPESTDTQYF. CDR3 nucleotides: TGCAGTGCTAGACTCCCCGAGAGCACAGATACGCAGTATTTT.

To note about this clonotype: Here the CDR3 omits its conserved ending phenylalanine or tryptophan, so a read error is the likely source. V and J are TRBV12-3 or TRBV12-4 and TRBJ2-3; D unclear. The CDR3 is 16 amino acids. Trimming took 6 bases from V and 4 from J, leaving 20 bases between them. The CDR3 is CASSIEMAIGADTQYL. The CDR3 DNA reads as TGTGCCAGCAGCATCGAGATGGCGATAGGCGCAGATACGCAGTATCTT.

As DNA, the CDR3 is TGTGCCAGCAGTCCACTTTGGGGTGGACTAGCGGGAAGCTACGAGCAGTACTTC. Its translation: CASSPLWGGLAGSYEQYF. The chain has TRBV12-3 or TRBV12-4 and TRBJ2-7, with 12 positions matching TRBD2. The J segment lost 3 bases and the V segment lost 5 bases, leaving 14 bases of the junction unmatched. There are 18 residues in the CDR3.

This clonotype was counted only a few times. The chain employs TRBV29-1 and TRBJ2-5, with 9 bases fitting TRBD1. From germline, CDR1 is SQVTM and CDR2 ANQGSEA. V lost 4 bases to trimming and J lost 5 bases; unmatched junction nucleotides: 8. This CDR3 is built from 14 residues. The CDR3 DNA reads as TGCAGCGTTGCTTGGACAGGGGTTTTTGAGACCCAGTACTTC. Translation: CSVAWTGVFETQYF.

The rearrangement uses TRBV20-1 and TRBJ2-3; D is possibly TRBD1 (5 bases). V lost 0 bases and J 6 bases, leaving 13 bases between the germline ends. The CDR3 consists of 14 residues. Germline V gene data show CDR1 as DFQATT and CDR2 as SNEGSKA (reference sequence). CDR3 nucleotides: TGCAGTGCTAGAGATAACAGGAAGGGGGATACGCAGTATTTT. Its protein product is CSARDNRKGDTQYF.